What follows are 27 T cell receptor beta chains derived from one specimen sequenced in a study of CXCR3-negative and CXCR3-positive naive CD8 T cells. Study-wide points: Naive cells that were CXCR3-positive had more hydrophobic TRB CDR3s (compared with CXCR3-negative naive cells).

Their recognized antigens are unknown. The TRB libraries of cDNA were built by UMI-labeled 5' RACE. From the 5' RACE reads, TCRdb lists one entry per CDR3 protein and no DNA. The sample data list about 150,000 distinct CDR3 sequences. Sequencing was performed on naive CXCR3+ CD8+ T cells from blood. Sample subset: CD45RO-CCR7+CD27+CD95- naive CD8+ T cells expressing CXCR3 (TNR3+). Receptors were obtained from a human donor in good health. Some clones in this sample may be carry-over from other donors' samples.

The chain is built from TRBV14 and TRBJ2-4. Germline assignment: CDR1 SGHDN and CDR2 FVKESK. The CDR3 extends over 16 amino acids. The CDR3 region is CASSQRTGVAKNIQYF. The full variable domain, in which reference TRBV14 and TRBJ2-4 provide the parts outside the CDR3, is EAGVTQFPSHSVIEKGQTVTLRCDPISGHDNLYWYRRVMGKEIKFLLHFVKESKQDESGMPNNRFLAERTGGTYSTLKVQPAELEDSGVYFCASSQRTGVAKNIQYFGAGTRLSVL.

V usage is TRBV3-1 and J usage is TRBJ2-1; TCRdb gives TRBD2 as the D gene, but with no DNA this cannot be confirmed. Per the germline V gene, CDR1 is LGHDT and CDR2 is YNNKEL (reference sequence). CDR3 length equals 18 residues. The CDR3 region is CASSQVWGSGAGGDEQFF.

V and J are TRBV12-3 or TRBV12-4 and TRBJ1-1; TCRdb's assignment of TRBD1 cannot be checked, as there is no DNA. The CDR3 sequence is 15 residues long. CDR3 region: CASSFAGGPDTEAFF.

The chain combines TRBV6-6 with TRBJ2-3. Germline CDR1 MNHNY, CDR2 SVGAGI (reference sequence). The CDR3 runs to 14 residues. The CDR3 protein is CASSFLKFGDTQYF.

CDR3 amino acids: CGSKKVYNEQFF. The chain uses TRBV20-1 and TRBJ2-1. The CDR3 length is 12 residues. Germline-derived CDR1 and CDR2 are DFQATT and SNEGSKA (reference sequence).

The V call is TRBV30, the J call TRBJ2-7; TCRdb names TRBD1, which stays unverified in the absence of DNA. CDR1 is GTSNPN and CDR2 is SVGIG in the germline V gene (reference sequence). The CDR3 is 14 amino acids. The CDR3: CAWNPGQGAGEQYF.

This sequence joins TRBV19 and TRBJ2-3; with no DNA, the TCRdb D assignment of TRBD2 cannot be verified. The length of the CDR3 is 16 residues. The germline V gene has CDR1 LNHDA and CDR2 SQIVND (reference sequence). The CDR3 sequence is CASGERGAASTDTQYF.

The chain joins TRBV12-3 or TRBV12-4 to TRBJ2-3; TCRdb's D call, TRBD1, is unchecked because there is no DNA. This CDR3 is built from 14 residues. The CDR3 is CASRPGTNTDTQYF.

V usage is TRBV4-2 and J usage is TRBJ2-7. Germline CDR1 is LGHNA and CDR2 is YNFKEQ. The CDR3 is 13 residues long. Here the CDR3 reads CASSQERFYEQYF.

The chain is built from TRBV20-1 and TRBJ2-7. The CDR3 sequence is 13 residues long. The V gene's germline CDR1 is DFQATT and CDR2 SNEGSKA (reference sequence). This CDR3 reads CSARDQLTYEQYF.

J is TRBJ2-7 and V is TRBV29-1; TCRdb calls TRBD1, which cannot be checked without DNA. The V gene's germline CDR1 is SQVTM and CDR2 ANQGSEA. The CDR3 runs to 14 residues. CDR3 sequence reads: CSVEGGQGFYEQYF.

The gene calls are TRBV20-1 and TRBJ2-1; TCRdb reports TRBD1, a call that lacks DNA to check it against. Germline CDR1 DFQATT, CDR2 SNEGSKA (reference sequence). The length of the CDR3 is 13 residues. The CDR3 loop reads CSAGPGLGDEQFF.

The CDR3 spells CASSAGNYGYTF. This chain uses TRBV25-1 with TRBJ1-2. The germline V gene encodes CDR1 MGHDK and CDR2 SYGVNS. The CDR3 length is 12 residues.

The V and J genes are TRBV3-1 and TRBJ2-5. Germline values: CDR1 LGHDT, CDR2 YNNKEL (reference sequence). The CDR3 covers 14 residues. This chain's CDR3 is CASGIGVSEETQYF.

The gene calls are TRBV6-1 and TRBJ2-1; no DNA is available, so the TRBD1 call from TCRdb remains unchecked. This CDR3 is built from 15 residues. The germline gives CDR1 MNHNS, CDR2 SASEGT. This CDR3 is CASRGGPTGTGEQFF.

The rearrangement joins TRBV30 to TRBJ2-1; TCRdb calls TRBD1, which cannot be checked without DNA. CDR3 length equals 12 residues. Germline CDR1 and CDR2: GTSNPN and SVGIG (reference sequence). The CDR3 reads CAWSVGAPGRFF.

The J gene is TRBJ2-4, the V gene TRBV29-1; the TCRdb call, TRBD2, lacks DNA for checking. Germline V gene data show CDR1 as SQVTM and CDR2 as ANQGSEA. This CDR3 has 14 residues. CDR3 residues: CSVEDPQGGYIQYF.

The CDR3 protein is CASSLLGLDGNEQFF. This rearrangement joins TRBV27 to TRBJ2-1; TCRdb proposes TRBD2, but this gene call is untestable without DNA. The germline CDR1 and CDR2 sequences are MNHEY and SMNVEV (reference sequence). This CDR3 is built from 15 residues.

The chain joins TRBV29-1 to TRBJ1-1. This CDR3 is 13 amino acids long. Germline CDR1 SQVTM, CDR2 ANQGSEA. CDR3 in amino acids: CSVEEGQITEAFF.

The chain joins TRBV7-3 to TRBJ1-1; absent DNA, TCRdb's TRBD1 call cannot be checked. Germline CDR1 SGHTA, CDR2 FQGTGA. The CDR3 contains 16 residues. The CDR3 sequence is CASSPGQGSSDTEAFF.

The CDR3 here is CASNNRWEAGVQGELFF. V usage is TRBV11-2 and J usage is TRBJ2-2; TCRdb's D call, TRBD1, is unchecked because there is no DNA. Germline V gene lookup returns CDR1 SGHAT and CDR2 FQNNGV. The CDR3 is 17 amino acids.

The rearrangement links TRBV29-1 to TRBJ2-3; TCRdb's assignment of TRBD2 cannot be checked, as there is no DNA. This CDR3 is built from 18 residues. Looked up from germline, CDR1 is SQVTM and CDR2 is ANQGSEA. The chain's CDR3 is CSVEDPKLAGGPGDTQYF.

This chain connects TRBV29-1 to TRBJ2-1; TCRdb indicates TRBD1, and absent DNA this call remains unverified. Looked up from germline, CDR1 is SQVTM and CDR2 is ANQGSEA. The CDR3 sequence is 18 residues long. The CDR3 sequence: CSVDRISIIGQGLDEQFF.

This rearrangement joins TRBV12-3 or TRBV12-4 to TRBJ1-1. CDR3 length equals 14 residues. CDR3 in amino acids: CASSPSGISTEAFF.

The V gene is TRBV4-2, the J gene TRBJ1-5; TCRdb names TRBD1, which stays unverified in the absence of DNA. The CDR3 is 12 residues long. Germline assignment: CDR1 LGHNA and CDR2 YNFKEQ. This CDR3 is CASSRGGEPQHF.

The gene calls are TRBV4-1 and TRBJ2-7. The CDR3 has 13 residues. Germline assignment: CDR1 MGHRA and CDR2 YSYEKL. CDR3 amino acids: CASSQTPLYGQYF.

The chain joins TRBV20-1 to TRBJ2-1; TCRdb indicates TRBD2, and absent DNA this call remains unverified. There are 18 residues in the CDR3. Germline V gene data show CDR1 as DFQATT and CDR2 as SNEGSKA (reference sequence). This chain's CDR3 is CSARDYEVDLAGSYEQFF.